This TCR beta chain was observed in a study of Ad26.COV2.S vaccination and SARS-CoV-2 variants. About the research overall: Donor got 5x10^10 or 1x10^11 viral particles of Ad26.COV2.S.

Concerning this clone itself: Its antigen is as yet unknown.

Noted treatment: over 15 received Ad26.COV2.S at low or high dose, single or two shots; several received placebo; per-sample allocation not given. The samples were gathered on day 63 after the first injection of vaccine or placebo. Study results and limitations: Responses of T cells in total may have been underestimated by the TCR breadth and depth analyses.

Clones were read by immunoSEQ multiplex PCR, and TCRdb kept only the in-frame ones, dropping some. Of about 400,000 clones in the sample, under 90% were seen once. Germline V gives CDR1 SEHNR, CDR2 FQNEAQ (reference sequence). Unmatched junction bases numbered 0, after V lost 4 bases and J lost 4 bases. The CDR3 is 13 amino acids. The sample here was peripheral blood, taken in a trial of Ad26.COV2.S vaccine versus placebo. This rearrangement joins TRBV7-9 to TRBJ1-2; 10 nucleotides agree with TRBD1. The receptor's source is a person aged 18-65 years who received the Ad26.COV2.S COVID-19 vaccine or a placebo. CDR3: CASSWTGGYGYTF. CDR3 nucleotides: TGTGCCAGCAGCTGGACAGGGGGCTATGGCTACACCTTC.